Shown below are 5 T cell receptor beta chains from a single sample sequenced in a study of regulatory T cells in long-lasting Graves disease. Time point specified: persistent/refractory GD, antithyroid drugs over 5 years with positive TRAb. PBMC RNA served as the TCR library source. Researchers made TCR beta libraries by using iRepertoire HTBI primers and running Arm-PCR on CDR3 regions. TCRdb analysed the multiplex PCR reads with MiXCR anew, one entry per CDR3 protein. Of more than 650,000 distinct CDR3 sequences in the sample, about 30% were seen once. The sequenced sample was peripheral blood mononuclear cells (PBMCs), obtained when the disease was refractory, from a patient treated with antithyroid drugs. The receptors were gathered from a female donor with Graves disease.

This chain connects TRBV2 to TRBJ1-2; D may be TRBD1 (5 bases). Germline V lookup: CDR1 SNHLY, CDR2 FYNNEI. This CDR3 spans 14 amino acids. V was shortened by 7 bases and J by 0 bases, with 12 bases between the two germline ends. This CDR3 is CASTPRGANYGYTF. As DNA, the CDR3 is TGTGCCAGCACTCCACGGGGGGCTAACTATGGCTACACCTTC. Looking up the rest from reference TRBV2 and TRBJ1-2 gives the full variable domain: EPEVTQTPSHQVTQMGQEVILRCVPISNHLYFYWYRQILGQKVEFLVSFYNNEISEKSEIFDDQFSVERPDGSNFTLKIRSTKLEDSAMYFCASTPRGANYGYTFGSGTRLTVV.

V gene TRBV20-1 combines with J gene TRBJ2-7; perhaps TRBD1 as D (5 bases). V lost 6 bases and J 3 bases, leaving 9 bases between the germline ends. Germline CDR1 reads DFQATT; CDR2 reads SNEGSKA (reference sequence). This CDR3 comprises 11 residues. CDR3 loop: CSATTDYEQYF. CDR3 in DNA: TGCAGTGCAACGACAGACTACGAGCAGTACTTC.

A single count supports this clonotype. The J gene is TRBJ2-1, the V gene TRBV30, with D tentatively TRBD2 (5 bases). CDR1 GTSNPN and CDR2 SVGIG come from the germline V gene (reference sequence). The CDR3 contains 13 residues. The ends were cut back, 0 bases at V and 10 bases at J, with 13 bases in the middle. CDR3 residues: CAWSVLGLGEQFF. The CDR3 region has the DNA TGTGCCTGGAGTGTACTAGGCCTGGGGGAGCAGTTCTTC.

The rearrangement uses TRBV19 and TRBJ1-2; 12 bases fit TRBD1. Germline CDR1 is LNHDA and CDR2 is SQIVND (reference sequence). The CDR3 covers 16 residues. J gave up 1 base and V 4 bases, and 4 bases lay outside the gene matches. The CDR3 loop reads CASSTGQGASNYGYTF. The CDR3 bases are TGTGCCAGTAGTACGGGACAGGGGGCAAGTAACTATGGCTACACCTTC.

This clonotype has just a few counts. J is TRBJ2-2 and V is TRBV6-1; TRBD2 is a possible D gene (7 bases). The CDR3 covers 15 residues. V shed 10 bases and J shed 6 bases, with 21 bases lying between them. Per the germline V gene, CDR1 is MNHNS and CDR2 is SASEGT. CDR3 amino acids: CATRGRGRAAGELFF. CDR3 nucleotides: TGTGCCACCAGAGGGAGGGGGAGGGCCGCCGGGGAGCTGTTTTTT.